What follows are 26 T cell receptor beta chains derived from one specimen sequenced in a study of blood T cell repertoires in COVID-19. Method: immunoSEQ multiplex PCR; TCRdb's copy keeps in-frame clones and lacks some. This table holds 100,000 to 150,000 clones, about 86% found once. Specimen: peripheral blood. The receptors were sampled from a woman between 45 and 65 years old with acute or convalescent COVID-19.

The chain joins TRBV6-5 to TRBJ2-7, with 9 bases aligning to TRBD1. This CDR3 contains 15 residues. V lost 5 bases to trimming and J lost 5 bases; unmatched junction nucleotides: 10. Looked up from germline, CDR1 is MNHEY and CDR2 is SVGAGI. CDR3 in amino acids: CASSPLGQGQNEQYF. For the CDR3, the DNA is TGTGCCAGCAGTCCCTTGGGACAGGGTCAAAACGAGCAGTACTTC.

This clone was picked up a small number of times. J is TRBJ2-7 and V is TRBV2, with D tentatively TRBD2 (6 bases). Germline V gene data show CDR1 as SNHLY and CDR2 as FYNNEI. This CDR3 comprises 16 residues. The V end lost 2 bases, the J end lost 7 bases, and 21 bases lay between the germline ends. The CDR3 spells CASSETLPPGATEQYF. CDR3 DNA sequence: TGTGCCAGCAGTGAAACTCTCCCACCGGGAGCCACGGAGCAGTACTTC.

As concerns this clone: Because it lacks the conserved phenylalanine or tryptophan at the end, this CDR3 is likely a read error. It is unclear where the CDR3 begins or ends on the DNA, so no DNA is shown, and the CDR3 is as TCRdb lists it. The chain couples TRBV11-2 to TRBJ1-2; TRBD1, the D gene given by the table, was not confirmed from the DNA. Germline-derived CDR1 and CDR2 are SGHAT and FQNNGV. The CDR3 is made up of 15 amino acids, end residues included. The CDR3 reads CASSSLQGMSYGHTS.

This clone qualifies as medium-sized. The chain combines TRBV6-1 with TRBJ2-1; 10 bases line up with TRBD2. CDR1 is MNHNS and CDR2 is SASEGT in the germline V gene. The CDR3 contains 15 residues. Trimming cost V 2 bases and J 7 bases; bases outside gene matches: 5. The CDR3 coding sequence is TGTGCCAGCAGTGAATCAGCTAGCGGGGGAAATGAGCAGTTCTTC. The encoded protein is CASSESASGGNEQFF.

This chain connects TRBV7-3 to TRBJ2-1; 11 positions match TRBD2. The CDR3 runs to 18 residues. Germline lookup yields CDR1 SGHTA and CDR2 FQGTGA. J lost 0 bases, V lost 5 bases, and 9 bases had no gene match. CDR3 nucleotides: TGTGCCAGCAGCCCCGGGACTAGCGGACCGAGCTCCTACAATGAGCAGTTCTTC. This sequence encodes CASSPGTSGPSSYNEQFF.

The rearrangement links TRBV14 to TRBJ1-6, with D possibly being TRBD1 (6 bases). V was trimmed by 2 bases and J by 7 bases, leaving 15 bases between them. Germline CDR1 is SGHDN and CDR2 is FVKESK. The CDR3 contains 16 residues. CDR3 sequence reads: CASSQWRGRGNSPLHF. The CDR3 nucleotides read TGTGCCAGCAGCCAATGGCGGGGGCGGGGGAATTCACCCCTCCACTTT.

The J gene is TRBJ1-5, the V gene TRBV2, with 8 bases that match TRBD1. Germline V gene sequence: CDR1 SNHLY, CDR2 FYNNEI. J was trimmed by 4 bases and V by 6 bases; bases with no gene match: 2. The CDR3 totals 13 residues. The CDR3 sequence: CASRNRGNQPQHF. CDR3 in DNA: TGTGCCAGCAGGAACAGGGGGAATCAGCCCCAGCATTTT.

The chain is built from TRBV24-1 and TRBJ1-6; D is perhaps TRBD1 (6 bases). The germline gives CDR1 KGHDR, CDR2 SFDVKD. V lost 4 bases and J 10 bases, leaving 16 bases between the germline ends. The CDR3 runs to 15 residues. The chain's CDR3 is CATSDETGLRSPLHF. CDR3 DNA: TGTGCCACCAGTGACGAGACAGGTCTAAGGTCACCCCTCCACTTT.

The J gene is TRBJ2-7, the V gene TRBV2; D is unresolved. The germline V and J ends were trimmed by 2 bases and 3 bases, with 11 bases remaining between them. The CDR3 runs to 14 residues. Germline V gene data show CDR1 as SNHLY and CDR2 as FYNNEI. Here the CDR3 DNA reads TGTGCCAGCAGTGAATACCAGGTAAACTACGAGCAGTACTTC. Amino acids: CASSEYQVNYEQYF. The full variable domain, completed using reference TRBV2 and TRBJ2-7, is EPEVTQTPSHQVTQMGQEVILRCVPISNHLYFYWYRQILGQKVEFLVSFYNNEISEKSEIFDDQFSVERPDGSNFTLKIRSTKLEDSAMYFCASSEYQVNYEQYFGPGTRLTVT.

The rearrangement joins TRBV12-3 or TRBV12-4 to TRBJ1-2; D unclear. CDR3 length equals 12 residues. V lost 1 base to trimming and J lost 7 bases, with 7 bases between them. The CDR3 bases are TGTGCCAGCAGTTTAGGCGATAGTGGCTACACCTTC. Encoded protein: CASSLGDSGYTF.

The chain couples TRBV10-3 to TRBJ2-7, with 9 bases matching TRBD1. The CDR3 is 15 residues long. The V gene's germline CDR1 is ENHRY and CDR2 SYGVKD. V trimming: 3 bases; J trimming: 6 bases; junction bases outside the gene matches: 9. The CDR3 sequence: CAISDWGTGSLEQYF. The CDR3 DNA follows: TGTGCCATCAGTGACTGGGGGACAGGGTCCCTCGAGCAGTACTTC.

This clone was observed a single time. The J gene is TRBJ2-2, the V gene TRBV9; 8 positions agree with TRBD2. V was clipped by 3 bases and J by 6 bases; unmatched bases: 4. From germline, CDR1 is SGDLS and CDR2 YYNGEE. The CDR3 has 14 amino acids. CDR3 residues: CASSAGGAAGELFF. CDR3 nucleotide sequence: TGTGCCAGCAGCGCCGGGGGGGCAGCCGGGGAGCTGTTTTTT. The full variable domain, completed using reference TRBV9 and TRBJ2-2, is DSGVTQTPKHLITATGQRVTLRCSPRSGDLSVYWYQQSLDQGLQFLIQYYNGEERAKGNILERFSAQQFPDLHSELNLSSLELGDSALYFCASSAGGAAGELFFGEGSRLTVL.

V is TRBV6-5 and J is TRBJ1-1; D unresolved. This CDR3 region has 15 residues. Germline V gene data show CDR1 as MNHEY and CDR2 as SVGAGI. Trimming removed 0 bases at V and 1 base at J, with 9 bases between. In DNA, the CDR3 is TGTGCCAGCAGTTACTCGAACAATTGGAACACTGAAGCTTTCTTT. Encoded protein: CASSYSNNWNTEAFF.

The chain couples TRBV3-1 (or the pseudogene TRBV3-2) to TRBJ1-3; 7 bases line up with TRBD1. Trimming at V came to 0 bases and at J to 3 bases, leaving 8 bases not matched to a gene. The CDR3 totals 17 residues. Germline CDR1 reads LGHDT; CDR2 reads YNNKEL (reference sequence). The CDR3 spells CASSQEGGRVDGNTIYF. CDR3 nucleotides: TGTGCCAGCAGCCAAGAAGGGGGCAGGGTGGATGGAAACACCATATATTTT.

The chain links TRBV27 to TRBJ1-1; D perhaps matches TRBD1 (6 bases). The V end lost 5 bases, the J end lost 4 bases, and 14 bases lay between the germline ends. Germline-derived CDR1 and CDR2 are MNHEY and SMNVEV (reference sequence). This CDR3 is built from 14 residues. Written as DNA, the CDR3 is TGTGCCAGCAGTCCACGCGGACAGTCCACTGAAGCTTTCTTT. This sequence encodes CASSPRGQSTEAFF.

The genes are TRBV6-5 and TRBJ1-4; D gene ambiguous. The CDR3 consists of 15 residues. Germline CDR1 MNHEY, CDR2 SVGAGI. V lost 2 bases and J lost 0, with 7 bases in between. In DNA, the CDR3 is TGTGCCAGCAGTTACGACACCTCAACTAATGAAAAACTGTTTTTT. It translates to CASSYDTSTNEKLFF.

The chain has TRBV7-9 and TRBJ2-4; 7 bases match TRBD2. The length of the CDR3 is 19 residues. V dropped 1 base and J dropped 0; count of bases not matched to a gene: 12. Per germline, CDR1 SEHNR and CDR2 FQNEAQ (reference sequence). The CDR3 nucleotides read TGTGCCAGCAGCTTAGGGGTTACCACGGGGGGACTAGCCAAAAACATTCAGTACTTC. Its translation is CASSLGVTTGGLAKNIQYF.

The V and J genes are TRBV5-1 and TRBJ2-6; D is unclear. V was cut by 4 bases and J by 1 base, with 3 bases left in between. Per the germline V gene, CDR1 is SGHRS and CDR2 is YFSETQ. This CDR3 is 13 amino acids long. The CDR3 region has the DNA TGCGCCAGCAGCCCGTCTGGGGCCAACGTCCTGACTTTC. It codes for CASSPSGANVLTF. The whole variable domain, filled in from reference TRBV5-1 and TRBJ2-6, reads KAGVTQTPRYLIKTRGQQVTLSCSPISGHRSVSWYQQTPGQGLQFLFEYFSETQRNKGNFPGRFSGRQFSNSRSEMNVSTLELGDSALYLCASSPSGANVLTFGAGSRLTVL.

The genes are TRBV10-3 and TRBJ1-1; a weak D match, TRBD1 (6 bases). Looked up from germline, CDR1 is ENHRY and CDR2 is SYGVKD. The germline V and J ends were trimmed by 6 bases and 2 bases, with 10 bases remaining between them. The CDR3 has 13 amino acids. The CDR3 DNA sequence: TGTGCCATCAGGGACAGCCAAAACACTGAAGCTTTCTTT. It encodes CAIRDSQNTEAFF.

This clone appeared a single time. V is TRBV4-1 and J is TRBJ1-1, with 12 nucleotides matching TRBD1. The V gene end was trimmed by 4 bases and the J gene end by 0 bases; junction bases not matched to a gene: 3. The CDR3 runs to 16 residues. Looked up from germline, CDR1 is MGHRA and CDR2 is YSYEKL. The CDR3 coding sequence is TGCGCCAGCAGCCTGGGACAGGGGGCGTTGAACACTGAAGCTTTCTTT. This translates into CASSLGQGALNTEAFF.

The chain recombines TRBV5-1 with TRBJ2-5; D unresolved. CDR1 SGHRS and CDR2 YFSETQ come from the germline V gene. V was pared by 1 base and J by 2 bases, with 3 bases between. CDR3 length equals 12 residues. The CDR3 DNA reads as TGCGCCAGCAGCTTGTCGCAAGAGACCCAGTACTTC. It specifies CASSLSQETQYF.

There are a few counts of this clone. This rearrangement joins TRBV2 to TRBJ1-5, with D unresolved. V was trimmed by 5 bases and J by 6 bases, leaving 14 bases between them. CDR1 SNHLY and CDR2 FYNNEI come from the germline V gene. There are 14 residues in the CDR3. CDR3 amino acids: CASSLGFGSQPQHF. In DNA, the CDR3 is TGTGCCAGCAGTCTGGGCTTTGGGAGTCAGCCCCAGCATTTT.

The chain's CDR3 is CATSDTGEPTDTQYF. In nucleotides, the CDR3 is TGTGCCACCAGTGACACAGGGGAACCCACAGATACGCAGTATTTT. The gene calls are TRBV24-1 and TRBJ2-3; 7 bases are shared with TRBD1. The CDR3 covers 15 residues. The J segment lost 2 bases and the V segment lost 4 bases, leaving 5 bases of the junction unmatched. The germline V gene has CDR1 KGHDR and CDR2 SFDVKD.

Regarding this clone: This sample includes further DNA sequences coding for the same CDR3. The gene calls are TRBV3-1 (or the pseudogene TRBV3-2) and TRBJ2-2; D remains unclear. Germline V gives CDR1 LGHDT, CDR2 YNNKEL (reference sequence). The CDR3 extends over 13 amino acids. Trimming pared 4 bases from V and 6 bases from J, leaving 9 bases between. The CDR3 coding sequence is TGTGCCAGCAGCCCCTCGCGGCCCGGGGAGCTGTTTTTT. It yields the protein CASSPSRPGELFF.

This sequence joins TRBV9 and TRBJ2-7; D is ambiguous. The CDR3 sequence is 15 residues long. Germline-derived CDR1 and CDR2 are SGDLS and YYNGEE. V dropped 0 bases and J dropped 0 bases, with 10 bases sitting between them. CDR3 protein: CASSVGTGTSYEQYF. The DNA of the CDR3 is TGTGCCAGCAGCGTAGGCACGGGTACCTCCTACGAGCAGTACTTC.

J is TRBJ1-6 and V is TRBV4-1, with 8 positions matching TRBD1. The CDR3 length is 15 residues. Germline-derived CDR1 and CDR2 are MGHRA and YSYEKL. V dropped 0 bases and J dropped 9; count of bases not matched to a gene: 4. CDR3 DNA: TGCGCCAGCAGCCAAGAATCCAGGGGGCTTTCACCCCTCCACTTT. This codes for CASSQESRGLSPLHF.